Listed here are 12 T cell receptor beta chains from one sample, sequenced in a study of blood T cell repertoires in COVID-19. Profiled with immunoSEQ multiplex PCR; TCRdb holds only in-frame clones, not every one. The profile shows 130,000 or so clones, more than 70% of them singletons. Sequencing was performed on peripheral blood. The source is an older woman with acute or convalescent COVID-19.

V and J are TRBV5-1 and TRBJ2-5, with 11 positions matching TRBD2. Germline lookup yields CDR1 SGHRS and CDR2 YFSETQ. The CDR3 is 17 residues long. V was clipped by 0 bases and J by 1 base; unmatched bases: 5. CDR3 sequence: CASSLGLAGRVQETQYF. CDR3 DNA sequence: TGCGCCAGCAGCTTGGGACTAGCGGGGAGAGTCCAAGAGACCCAGTACTTC.

V gene TRBV2 combines with J gene TRBJ1-1, with 7 positions matching TRBD1. J gave up 3 bases and V 6 bases, and 4 bases lay outside the gene matches. This CDR3 has 13 amino acids. Germline V gene data show CDR1 as SNHLY and CDR2 as FYNNEI. This chain's CDR3 is CASRFTGDTEAFF. In DNA, the CDR3 is TGTGCCAGCAGATTTACAGGGGACACTGAAGCTTTCTTT.

The genes are TRBV30 and TRBJ2-5, with 8 positions matching TRBD1. This CDR3 has 15 residues. The germline V gene has CDR1 GTSNPN and CDR2 SVGIG (reference sequence). J was trimmed by 3 bases and V by 4 bases; bases with no gene match: 10. In DNA form, the CDR3 reads TGTGCCTGGAAGGGTCGGGACAGGCCAAAAGAGACCCAGTACTTC. This translates into CAWKGRDRPKETQYF.

This clone was seen just once. The chain has TRBV3-1 (or the pseudogene TRBV3-2) and TRBJ1-1, with D perhaps TRBD1 (6 bases). Trimming shortened V by 4 bases and J by 2 bases, and 14 bases separated the two germline ends. Germline CDR1 reads LGHDT; CDR2 reads YNNKEL (reference sequence). The CDR3 is 15 residues long. The CDR3 here is CASSRGGATNTEAFF. The CDR3 DNA reads TGTGCCAGCAGCCGCGGGGGGGCTACCAACACTGAAGCTTTCTTT.

This clone showed up just a few times. V is TRBV12-3 or TRBV12-4 and J is TRBJ1-1; a weak D match, TRBD1 (6 bases). The ends were cut back, 7 bases at V and 8 bases at J, with 17 bases in the middle. The CDR3 runs 13 residues. In DNA, the CDR3 is TGTGCCAGCACGATAACGGGGGGCAGGGAAGCTTTCTTT. It is translated as CASTITGGREAFF.

V is TRBV7-8 and J is TRBJ2-3, with D tentatively TRBD2 (5 bases). The CDR3 totals 14 residues. Germline V CDR1 and CDR2: SGHVS, FQNEAQ. V was clipped by 3 bases and J by 4 bases, with 11 bases between them. The CDR3 region is CASSFNRGSDTQYF. In DNA form, the CDR3 reads TGTGCCAGCAGCTTCAACCGAGGGTCAGATACGCAGTATTTT.

The chain combines TRBV24-1 with TRBJ1-5, with D perhaps matching TRBD1 (5 bases). CDR3 size: 15 residues. Germline CDR1 and CDR2: KGHDR and SFDVKD. Trimming pared 9 bases from V and 2 bases from J, leaving 16 bases between. CDR3 residues: CATDSGAGGNQPQHF. CDR3 nucleotides: TGTGCCACCGACTCTGGGGCTGGTGGCAATCAGCCCCAGCATTTT.

The J gene is TRBJ2-5, the V gene TRBV5-6; D is ambiguous. The CDR3 spans 15 residues. The germline gives CDR1 SGHDT, CDR2 YYEEEE. V lost 5 bases and J 2 bases, leaving 16 bases between the germline ends. The CDR3 region is CASSDKKDLQETQYF. CDR3 coding DNA: TGTGCCAGCAGTGACAAAAAAGACCTACAAGAGACCCAGTACTTC.

The V call is TRBV28, the J call TRBJ2-2; no reliable D call. The CDR3 covers 13 residues. Germline values: CDR1 MDHEN, CDR2 SYDVKM. V dropped 4 bases and J dropped 0 bases, with 3 bases sitting between them. DNA of the CDR3: TGTGCCAGCAGTTCTGCGAACACCGGGGAGCTGTTTTTT. Its protein is CASSSANTGELFF.

This clone was picked up a small number of times. J is TRBJ1-2 and V is TRBV14; tentatively, D is TRBD1 (5 bases). Trimming stripped 3 bases from V and 7 bases from J, with 15 bases between. Germline CDR1 and CDR2: SGHDN and FVKESK. The CDR3 spans 14 residues. The CDR3 loop is CASSHRATDSGYTF. Here the CDR3 DNA reads TGTGCCAGCAGCCACCGGGCAACCGACAGTGGCTACACCTTC.

There are a few counts of this clone. DNA of the CDR3: TGTGCCAGCAGTTACCTCGCAGATACGCAGTATTTT. This gives the protein CASSYLADTQYF. The chain links TRBV6-2 or TRBV6-3 to TRBJ2-3, with unresolved D. With 2 bases removed from V and 4 bases from J, the gap between germline ends came to 4 bases. Germline V lookup: CDR1 MNHEY, CDR2 SVGEGT. The CDR3 runs to 12 residues.

The chain has TRBV6-2 or TRBV6-3 and TRBJ1-1; D is possibly TRBD1 (6 bases). There are 14 residues in the CDR3. Germline CDR1 MNHEY, CDR2 SVGEGT. Trimming cost V 4 bases and J 2 bases, with 11 bases left between them. CDR3: CASSLQGYNTEAFF. The CDR3 DNA follows: TGTGCCAGCAGTTTACAGGGATACAACACTGAAGCTTTCTTT.